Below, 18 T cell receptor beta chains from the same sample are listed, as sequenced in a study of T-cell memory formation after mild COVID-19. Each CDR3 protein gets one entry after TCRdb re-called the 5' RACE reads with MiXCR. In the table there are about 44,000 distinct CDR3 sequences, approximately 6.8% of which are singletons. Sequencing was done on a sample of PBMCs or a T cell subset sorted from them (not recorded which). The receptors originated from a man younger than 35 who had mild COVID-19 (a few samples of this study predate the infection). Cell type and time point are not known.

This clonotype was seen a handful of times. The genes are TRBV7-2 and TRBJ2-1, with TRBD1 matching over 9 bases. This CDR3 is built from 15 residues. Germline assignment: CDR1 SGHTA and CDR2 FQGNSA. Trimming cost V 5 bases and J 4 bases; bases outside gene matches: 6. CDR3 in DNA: TGTGCCAGCAGCCCTGCGGGACAGGGTTACAATGAGCAGTTCTTC. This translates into CASSPAGQGYNEQFF.

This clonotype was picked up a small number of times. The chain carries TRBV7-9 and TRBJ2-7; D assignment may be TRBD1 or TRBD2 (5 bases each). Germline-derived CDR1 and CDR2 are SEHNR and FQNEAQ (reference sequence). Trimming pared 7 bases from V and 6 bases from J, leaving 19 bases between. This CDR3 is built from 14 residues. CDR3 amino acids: CASTPPGLLGEQYV. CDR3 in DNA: TGTGCCAGCACCCCTCCGGGGCTACTCGGCGAGCAGTACGTC.

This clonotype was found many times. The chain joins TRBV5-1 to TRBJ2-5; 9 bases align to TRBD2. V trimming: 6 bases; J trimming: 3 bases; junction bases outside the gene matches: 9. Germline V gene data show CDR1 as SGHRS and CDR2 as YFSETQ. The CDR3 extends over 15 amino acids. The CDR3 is CASTSRSSGEETQYF. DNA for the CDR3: TGCGCCAGCACCTCGAGGTCTAGCGGGGAAGAGACCCAGTACTTC.

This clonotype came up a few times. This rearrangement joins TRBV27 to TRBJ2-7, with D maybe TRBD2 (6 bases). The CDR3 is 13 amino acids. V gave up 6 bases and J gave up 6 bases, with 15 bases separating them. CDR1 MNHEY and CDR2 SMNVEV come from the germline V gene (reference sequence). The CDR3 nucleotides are TGTGCCAGCAGCCTTAACGGGGGTTCCGAGCAGTACTTC. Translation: CASSLNGGSEQYF.

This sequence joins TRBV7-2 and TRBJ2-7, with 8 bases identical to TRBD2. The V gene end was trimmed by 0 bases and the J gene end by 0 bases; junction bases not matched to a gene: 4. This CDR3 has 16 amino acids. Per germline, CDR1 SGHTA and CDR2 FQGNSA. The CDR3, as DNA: TGTGCCAGCAGCTTAGCGCCGGCGGGGGGCTCCTACGAGCAGTACTTC. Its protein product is CASSLAPAGGSYEQYF.

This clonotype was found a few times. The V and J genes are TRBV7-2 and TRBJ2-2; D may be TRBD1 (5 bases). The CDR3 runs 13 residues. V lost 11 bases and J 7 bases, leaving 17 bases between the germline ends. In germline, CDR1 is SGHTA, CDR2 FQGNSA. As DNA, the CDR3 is TGTGCCGGCACACAGACTCAGGGCGGGGAGCTGTTTTTT. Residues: CAGTQTQGGELFF.

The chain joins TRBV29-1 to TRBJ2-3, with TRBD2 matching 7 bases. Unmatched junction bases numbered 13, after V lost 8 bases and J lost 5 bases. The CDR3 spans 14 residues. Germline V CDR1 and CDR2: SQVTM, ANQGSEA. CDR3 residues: CSTRKGGTEDTQYF. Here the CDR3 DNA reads TGCAGCACGAGGAAGGGAGGGACCGAAGATACGCAGTATTTT.

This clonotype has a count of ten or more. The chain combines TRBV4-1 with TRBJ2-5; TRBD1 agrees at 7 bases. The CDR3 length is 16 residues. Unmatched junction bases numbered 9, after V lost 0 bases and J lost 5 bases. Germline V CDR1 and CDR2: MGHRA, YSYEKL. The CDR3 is CASSQERQGLGETQYF. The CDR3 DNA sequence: TGCGCCAGCAGCCAAGAGCGACAGGGCTTGGGGGAGACCCAGTACTTC.

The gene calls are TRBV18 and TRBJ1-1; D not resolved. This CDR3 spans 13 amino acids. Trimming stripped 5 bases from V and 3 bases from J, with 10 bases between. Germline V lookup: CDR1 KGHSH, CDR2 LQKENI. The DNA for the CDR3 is TGTGCCAGCTCAGGGTCAGGCGACACTGAAGCTTTCTTT. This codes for CASSGSGDTEAFF.

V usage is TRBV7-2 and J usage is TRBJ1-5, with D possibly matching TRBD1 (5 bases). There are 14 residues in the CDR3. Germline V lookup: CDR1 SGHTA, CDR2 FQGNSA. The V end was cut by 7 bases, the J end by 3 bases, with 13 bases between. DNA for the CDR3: TGTGCCAGCACTCCGGGGCAGTCCAATCAGCCCCAGCATTTT. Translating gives CASTPGQSNQPQHF. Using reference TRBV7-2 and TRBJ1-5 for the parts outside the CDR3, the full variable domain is GAGVSQSPSNKVTEKGKDVELRCDPISGHTALYWYRQSLGQGLEFLIYFQGNSAPDKSGLPSDRFSAERTGGSVSTLTIQRTQQEDSAVYLCASTPGQSNQPQHFGDGTRLSIL.

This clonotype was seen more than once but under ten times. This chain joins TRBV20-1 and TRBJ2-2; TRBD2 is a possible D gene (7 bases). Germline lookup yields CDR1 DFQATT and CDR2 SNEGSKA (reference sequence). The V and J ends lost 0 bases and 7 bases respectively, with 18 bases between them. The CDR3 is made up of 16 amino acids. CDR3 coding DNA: TGCAGTGCTAGAGATCTCTTACGGGGGGCGGACGGGGAGCTGTTTTTT. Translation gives CSARDLLRGADGELFF.

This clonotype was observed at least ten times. CDR3 sequence (DNA): TGTGCCAGAGGGGCCCACCTGGCTCTCACAGATACGCAGTATTTT. Amino acids: CARGAHLALTDTQYF. This chain links TRBV7-2 with TRBJ2-3; tentatively, D is TRBD1 (5 bases). Germline V gene lookup returns CDR1 SGHTA and CDR2 FQGNSA. The CDR3 sequence is 15 residues long. V lost 9 bases and J lost 2, with 18 bases in between.

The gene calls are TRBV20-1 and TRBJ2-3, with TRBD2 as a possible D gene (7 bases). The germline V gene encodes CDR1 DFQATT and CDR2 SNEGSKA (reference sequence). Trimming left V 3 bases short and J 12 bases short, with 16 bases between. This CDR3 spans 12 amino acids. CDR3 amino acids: CSARRGGSPQYF. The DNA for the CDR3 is TGCAGTGCTAGGAGGGGGGGCTCCCCTCAGTATTTT.

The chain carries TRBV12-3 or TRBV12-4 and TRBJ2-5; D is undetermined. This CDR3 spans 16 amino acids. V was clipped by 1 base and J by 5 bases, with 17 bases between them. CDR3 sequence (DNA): TGTGCCAGCAGTTTAGATTACGTCCCCATTCGGGAGACCCAGTACTTC. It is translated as CASSLDYVPIRETQYF.

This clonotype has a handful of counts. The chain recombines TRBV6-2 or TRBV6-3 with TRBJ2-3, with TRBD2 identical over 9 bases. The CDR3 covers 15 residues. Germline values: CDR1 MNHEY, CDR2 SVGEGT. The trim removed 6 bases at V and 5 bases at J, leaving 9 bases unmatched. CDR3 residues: CASSPPAGGLDTQYF. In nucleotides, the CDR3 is TGTGCCAGCAGCCCCCCCGCGGGGGGGCTAGATACGCAGTATTTT.

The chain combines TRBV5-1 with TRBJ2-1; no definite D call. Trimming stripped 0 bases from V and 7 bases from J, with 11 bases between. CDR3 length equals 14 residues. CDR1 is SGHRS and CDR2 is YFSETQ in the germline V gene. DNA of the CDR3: TGCGCCAGCAGCTTGGGACCTACCGGGAATGAGCAGTTCTTC. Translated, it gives CASSLGPTGNEQFF.

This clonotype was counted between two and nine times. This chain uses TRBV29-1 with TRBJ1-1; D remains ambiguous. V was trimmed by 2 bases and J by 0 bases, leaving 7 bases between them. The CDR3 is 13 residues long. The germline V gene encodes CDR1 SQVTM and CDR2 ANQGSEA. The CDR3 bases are TGCAGCGTTGAACCGTTTGTGAACACTGAAGCTTTCTTT. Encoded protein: CSVEPFVNTEAFF.

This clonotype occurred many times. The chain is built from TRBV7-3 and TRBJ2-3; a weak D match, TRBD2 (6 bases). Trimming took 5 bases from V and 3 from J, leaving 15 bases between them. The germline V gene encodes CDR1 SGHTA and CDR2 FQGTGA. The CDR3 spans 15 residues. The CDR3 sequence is CASSEKAGTTDTQYF. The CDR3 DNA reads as TGTGCCAGCAGCGAAAAGGCGGGGACTACAGATACGCAGTATTTT. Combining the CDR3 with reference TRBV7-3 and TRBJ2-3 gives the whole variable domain GAGVSQTPSNKVTEKGKYVELRCDPISGHTALYWYRQSLGQGPEFLIYFQGTGAADDSGLPNDRFFAVRPEGSVSTLKIQRTERGDSAVYLCASSEKAGTTDTQYFGPGTRLTVL.